This TCR beta chain derives from a study of T-cell reconstitution after alpha-beta-depleted transplantation in children. Broader study findings: Surviving recipient cells, namely T cells and thymic progenitors, were the source of high day-60 TCRbeta diversity in some patients. Several hundred graft clones that had expanded were reportedly the source of alpha-beta T cells about two months after transplant.

Construction of the TCRbeta library involved unique molecular identifiers. TCRdb used MiXCR to reprocess the PCR reads, holding one entry per CDR3 protein. The table has 480,000 or so distinct CDR3 sequences, about 10% seen once; the top ten hold around 2%. As regards this clonotype: As yet, its antigen is unknown.

Germline loops: CDR1 DFQATT, CDR2 SNEGSKA (reference sequence). Trimming cost V 3 bases and J 1 base, with 10 bases left between them. The CDR3 is 13 residues long. The specimen comprised PBMCs, sampled before TCRalphabeta/CD19-depleted stem cell transplant. The sequence was collected from a child aged 2-15 years with inherited bone marrow failure, due to receive a stem cell transplant. The J gene is TRBJ2-7, the V gene TRBV20-1; D gene ambiguous. The CDR3 protein is CSARPRASYEQYF. CDR3 DNA: TGCAGTGCTAGGCCACGGGCTTCCTACGAGCAGTACTTC.